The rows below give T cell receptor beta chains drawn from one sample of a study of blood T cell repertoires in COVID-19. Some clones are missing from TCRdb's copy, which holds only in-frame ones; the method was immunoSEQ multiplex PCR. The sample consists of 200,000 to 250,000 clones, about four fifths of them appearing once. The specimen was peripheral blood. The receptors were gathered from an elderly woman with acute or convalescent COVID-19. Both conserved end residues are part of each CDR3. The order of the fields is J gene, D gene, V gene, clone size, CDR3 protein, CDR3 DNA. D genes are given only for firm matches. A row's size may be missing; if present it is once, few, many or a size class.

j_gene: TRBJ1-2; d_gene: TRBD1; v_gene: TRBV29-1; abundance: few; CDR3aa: CSVEDPYGTGSFNGYTF; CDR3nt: TGCAGCGTTGAAGATCCTTACGGGACAGGGTCGTTTAACGGCTACACCTTC
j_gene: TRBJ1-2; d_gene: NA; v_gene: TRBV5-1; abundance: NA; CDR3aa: CASSFGGTAGYTF; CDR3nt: TGCGCCAGCAGCTTTGGGGGGACGGCTGGCTACACCTTC
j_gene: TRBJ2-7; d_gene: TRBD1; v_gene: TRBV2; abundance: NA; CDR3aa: CASSPTGTGEDEQYF; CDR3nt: TGTGCCAGCAGTCCTACCGGGACAGGGGAAGACGAGCAGTACTTC
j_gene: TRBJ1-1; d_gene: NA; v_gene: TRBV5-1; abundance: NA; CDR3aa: CASSQDTGMNTEAFF; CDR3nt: TGCGCCAGCAGCCAGGATACCGGGATGAACACTGAAGCTTTCTTT
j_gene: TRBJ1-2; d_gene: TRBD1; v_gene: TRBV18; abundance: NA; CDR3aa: CASSPSGTGNYGYTF; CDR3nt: TGTGCCAGCTCACCCTCCGGGACAGGCAACTATGGCTACACCTTC
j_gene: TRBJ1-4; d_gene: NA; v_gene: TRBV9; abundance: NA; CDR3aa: CASSPSPGENEKLFF; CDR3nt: TGTGCCAGCAGCCCATCGCCAGGCGAGAATGAAAAACTGTTTTTT
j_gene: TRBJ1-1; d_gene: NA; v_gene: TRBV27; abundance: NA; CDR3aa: CASRLPGGTEAFF; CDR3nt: TGTGCCAGCAGACTCCCTGGAGGGACTGAAGCTTTCTTT
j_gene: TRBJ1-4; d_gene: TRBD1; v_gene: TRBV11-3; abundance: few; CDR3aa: CASSGRTGGLGTNEKLFF; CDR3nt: TGTGCCAGCAGCGGTCGGACAGGGGGCTTGGGAACTAATGAAAAACTGTTTTTT
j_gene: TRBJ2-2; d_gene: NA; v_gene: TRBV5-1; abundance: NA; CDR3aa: CASSLSSVNTGELFF; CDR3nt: TGCGCCAGCAGCTTGTCATCAGTAAACACCGGGGAGCTGTTTTTT
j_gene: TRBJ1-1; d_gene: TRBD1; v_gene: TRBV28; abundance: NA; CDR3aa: CASSYQGARTEAFF; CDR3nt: TGTGCCAGCAGTTATCAGGGGGCGCGCACTGAAGCTTTCTTT
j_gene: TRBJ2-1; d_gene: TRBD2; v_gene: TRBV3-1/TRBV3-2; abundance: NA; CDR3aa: CASSVGLAEYNEQFF; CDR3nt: TGTGCCAGCAGCGTCGGACTAGCAGAGTACAATGAGCAGTTCTTC
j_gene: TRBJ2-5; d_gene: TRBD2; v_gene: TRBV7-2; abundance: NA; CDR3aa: CASSVAGGKARETQYF; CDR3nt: TGTGCCAGCAGCGTAGCGGGGGGGAAAGCAAGGGAGACCCAGTACTTC
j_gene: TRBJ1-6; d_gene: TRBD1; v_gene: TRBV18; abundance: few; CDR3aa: CASSTVGGGPGNSPLHF; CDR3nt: TGTGCCAGCTCAACCGTCGGAGGGGGCCCGGGAAATTCACCCCTCCACTTT
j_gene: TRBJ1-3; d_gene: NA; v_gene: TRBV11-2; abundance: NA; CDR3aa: CASSLDRGGTGNTIYF; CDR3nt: TGTGCCAGCAGCTTAGATCGAGGGGGAACCGGAAACACCATATATTTT
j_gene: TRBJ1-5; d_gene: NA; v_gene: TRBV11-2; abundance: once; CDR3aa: CASSPDRNQPQHF; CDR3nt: TGTGCCAGCAGCCCCGACAGGAATCAGCCCCAGCATTTT
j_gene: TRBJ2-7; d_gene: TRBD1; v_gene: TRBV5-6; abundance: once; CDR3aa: CASSTGQGPYEQYF; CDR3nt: TGTGCCAGCAGCACCGGACAGGGGCCCTACGAGCAGTACTTC
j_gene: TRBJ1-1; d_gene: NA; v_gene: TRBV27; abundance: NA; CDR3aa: CASSLSSRENTEAFF; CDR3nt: TGTGCCAGCAGTTTATCGTCACGGGAAAACACTGAAGCTTTCTTT
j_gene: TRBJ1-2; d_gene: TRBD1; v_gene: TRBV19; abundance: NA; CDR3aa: CASSRGAGGAHYGYTF; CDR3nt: TGTGCCAGTAGTAGAGGGGCAGGGGGCGCCCACTATGGCTACACCTTC
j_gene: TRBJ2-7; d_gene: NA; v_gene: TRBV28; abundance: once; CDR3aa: CASSPRGGEQYF; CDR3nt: TGTGCCAGCAGTCCTCGAGGCGGCGAGCAGTACTTC
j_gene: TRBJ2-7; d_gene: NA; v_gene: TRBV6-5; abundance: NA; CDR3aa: CASSFSGSNEQYF; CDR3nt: TGTGCCAGCAGTTTTTCCGGGTCAAACGAGCAGTACTTC
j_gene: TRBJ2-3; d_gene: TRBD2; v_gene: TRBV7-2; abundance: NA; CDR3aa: CASSLMAGEDTQYF; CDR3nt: TGTGCCAGCAGCTTAATGGCGGGGGAAGATACGCAGTATTTT
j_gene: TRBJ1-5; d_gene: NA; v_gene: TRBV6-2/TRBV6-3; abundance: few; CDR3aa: CASSYSGYSNQPQHF; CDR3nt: TGTGCCAGCAGTTATTCAGGCTATAGCAATCAGCCCCAGCATTTT
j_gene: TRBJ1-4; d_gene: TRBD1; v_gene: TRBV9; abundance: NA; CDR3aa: CASSVGAQGAVEKLFF; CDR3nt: TGTGCCAGCAGCGTAGGCGCCCAGGGGGCGGTTGAAAAACTGTTTTTT
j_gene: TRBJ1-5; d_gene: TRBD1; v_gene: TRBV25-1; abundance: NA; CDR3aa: CASSPGGAGNQPQHF; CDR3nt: TGTGCCAGCAGTCCAGGGGGCGCAGGCAATCAGCCCCAGCATTTT
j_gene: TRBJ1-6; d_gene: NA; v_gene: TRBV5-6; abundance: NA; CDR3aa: CASSLDRYSPLHF; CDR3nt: TGTGCCAGCAGCTTGGACAGGTATTCACCCCTCCACTTT
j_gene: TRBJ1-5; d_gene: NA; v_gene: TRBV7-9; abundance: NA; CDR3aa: CASSLNAGSNQPQHF; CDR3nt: TGTGCCAGCAGCTTAAATGCAGGTAGCAATCAGCCCCAGCATTTT
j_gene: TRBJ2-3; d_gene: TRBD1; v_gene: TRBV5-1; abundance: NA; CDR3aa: CASSGDRGFADTQYF; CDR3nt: TGCGCCAGCAGCGGGGACAGGGGTTTCGCAGATACGCAGTATTTT
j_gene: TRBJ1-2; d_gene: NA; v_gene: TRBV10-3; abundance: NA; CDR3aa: CAISEGGREGHYGYTF; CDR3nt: TGTGCCATCAGTGAGGGGGGCCGGGAGGGACACTATGGCTACACCTTC
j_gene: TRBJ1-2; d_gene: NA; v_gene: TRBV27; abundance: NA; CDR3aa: CASSSTGGDYGYTF; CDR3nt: TGTGCCAGCAGTTCAACAGGAGGGGACTATGGCTACACCTTC
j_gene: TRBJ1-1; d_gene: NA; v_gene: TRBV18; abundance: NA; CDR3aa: CASSPRRSTGDILNTEAFF; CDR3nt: TGTGCCAGCTCACCTCGTCGAAGTACAGGCGACATCCTGAACACTGAAGCTTTCTTT
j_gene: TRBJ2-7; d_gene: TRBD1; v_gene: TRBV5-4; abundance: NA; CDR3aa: CASSLPGQGRSEQYF; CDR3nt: TGTGCCAGCAGCTTACCGGGACAGGGTAGGAGCGAGCAGTACTTC
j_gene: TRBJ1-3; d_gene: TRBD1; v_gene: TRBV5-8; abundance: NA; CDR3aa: CASSSTGIGNTIYF; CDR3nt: TGTGCCAGCAGCTCGACAGGGATCGGAAACACCATATATTTT
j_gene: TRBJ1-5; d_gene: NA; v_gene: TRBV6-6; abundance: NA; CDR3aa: CASSYVAQPQHF; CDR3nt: TGTGCCAGCAGTTATGTGGCACAGCCCCAGCATTTT
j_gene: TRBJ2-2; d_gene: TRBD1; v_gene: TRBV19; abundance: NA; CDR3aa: CASSAGGQGHGELFF; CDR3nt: TGTGCCAGTAGTGCTGGGGGACAGGGGCACGGGGAGCTGTTTTTT
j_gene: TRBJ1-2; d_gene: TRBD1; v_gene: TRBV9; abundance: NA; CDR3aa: CASSGGIPGGGYTF; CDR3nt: TGTGCCAGCAGCGGAGGGATCCCAGGGGGCGGCTACACCTTC
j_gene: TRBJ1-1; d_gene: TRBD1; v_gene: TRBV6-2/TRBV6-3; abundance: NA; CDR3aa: CASSRQGLRTEAFF; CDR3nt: TGTGCCAGCAGTAGACAGGGATTGAGAACTGAAGCTTTCTTT
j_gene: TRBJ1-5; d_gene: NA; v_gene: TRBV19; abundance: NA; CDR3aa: CASSNLQGRQPQHF; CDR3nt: TGTGCCAGTAGTAATTTACAGGGACGTCAGCCCCAGCATTTT
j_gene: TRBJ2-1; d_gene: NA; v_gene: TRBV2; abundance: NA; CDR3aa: CASNLGWREFF; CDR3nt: TGTGCCAGCAACCTAGGGTGGAGGGAGTTCTTC
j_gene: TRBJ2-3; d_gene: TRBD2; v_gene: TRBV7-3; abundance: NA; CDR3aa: CASSRSGGITDTQYF; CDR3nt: TGTGCCAGCAGCCGGAGCGGGGGGATCACAGATACGCAGTATTTT
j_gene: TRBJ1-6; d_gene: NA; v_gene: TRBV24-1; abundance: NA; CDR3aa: CATSDRQGGPLHF; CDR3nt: TGTGCCACCAGTGATCGGCAGGGAGGGCCCCTCCACTTT
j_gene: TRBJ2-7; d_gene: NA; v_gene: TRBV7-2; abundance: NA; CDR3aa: CASSLVFRVGYEQYF; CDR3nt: TGTGCCAGCAGCTTAGTCTTCAGGGTGGGCTACGAGCAGTACTTC
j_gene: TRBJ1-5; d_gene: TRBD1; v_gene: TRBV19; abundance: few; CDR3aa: CASSSWDRGYSNQPQHF; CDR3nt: TGTGCCAGTAGTTCCTGGGACAGGGGTTATAGCAATCAGCCCCAGCATTTT
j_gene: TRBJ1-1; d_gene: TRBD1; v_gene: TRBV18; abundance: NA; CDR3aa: CASSSNSGQTEAFF; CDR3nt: TGTGCCAGCTCATCCAACTCGGGACAGACTGAAGCTTTCTTT
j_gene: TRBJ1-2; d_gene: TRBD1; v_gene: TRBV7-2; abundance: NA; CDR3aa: CASSPGTGRTYGYTF; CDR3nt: TGTGCCAGCAGCCCGGGGACAGGGCGGACTTATGGCTACACCTTC
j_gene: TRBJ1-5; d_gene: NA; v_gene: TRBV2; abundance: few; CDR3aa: CASSEGGGQPQHF; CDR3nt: TGTGCCAGCAGTGAGGGGGGTGGTCAGCCCCAGCATTTT
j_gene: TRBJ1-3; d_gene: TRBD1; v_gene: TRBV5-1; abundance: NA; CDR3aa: CASSFTGEVSGNTIYF; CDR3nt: TGCGCCAGCAGCTTCACAGGGGAAGTCTCTGGAAACACCATATATTTT
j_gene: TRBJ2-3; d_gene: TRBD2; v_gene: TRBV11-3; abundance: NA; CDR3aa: CASSPGTSGGTTDTQYF; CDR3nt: TGTGCCAGCAGCCCCGGGACTAGCGGGGGAACCACAGATACGCAGTATTTT
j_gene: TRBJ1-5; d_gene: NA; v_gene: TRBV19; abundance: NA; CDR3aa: CASSLRLNQPQHF; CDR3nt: TGTGCCAGTAGCCTTCGACTAAATCAGCCCCAGCATTTT
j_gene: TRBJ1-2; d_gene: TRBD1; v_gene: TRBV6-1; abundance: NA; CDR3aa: CASSELAGGHGYTF; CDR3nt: TGTGCCAGCAGTGAGTTGGCAGGGGGCCATGGCTACACCTTC
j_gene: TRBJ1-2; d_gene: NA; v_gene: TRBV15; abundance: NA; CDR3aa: CATSREEGDGYTF; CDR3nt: TGTGCCACCAGCAGGGAGGAGGGAGATGGCTACACCTTC
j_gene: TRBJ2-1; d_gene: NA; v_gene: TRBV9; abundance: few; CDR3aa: CASSVSSTPRGSSYNEQFF; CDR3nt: TGTGCCAGCAGCGTATCGTCAACCCCAAGGGGTAGCTCCTACAATGAGCAGTTCTTC
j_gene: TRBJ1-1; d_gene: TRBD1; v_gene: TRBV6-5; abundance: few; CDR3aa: CASSSDRHGTEAFF; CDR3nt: TGTGCCAGCAGTTCGGACAGGCACGGCACTGAAGCTTTCTTT
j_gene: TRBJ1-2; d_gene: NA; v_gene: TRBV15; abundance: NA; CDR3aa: CATSLKDSYGYTF; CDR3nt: TGTGCCACCAGCTTAAAAGACAGCTATGGCTACACCTTC
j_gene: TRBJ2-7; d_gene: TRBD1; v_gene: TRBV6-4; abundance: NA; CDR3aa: CASKGQGYEQYF; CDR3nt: TGTGCCAGCAAGGGACAGGGCTACGAGCAGTACTTC
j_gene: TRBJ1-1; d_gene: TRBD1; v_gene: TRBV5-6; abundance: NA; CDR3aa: CASSLAGQGRFAFF; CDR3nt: TGTGCCAGCAGCTTGGCTGGACAGGGCAGGTTCGCTTTCTTT